This TCR beta chain comes out of a study of blood T cell repertoires in COVID-19. Overall study: PBMCs, B-cell-depleted T cells, or T cells were the source of the cDNA or gDNA that made up the material.

V shed 0 bases and J shed 8 bases, with 17 bases lying between them. Germline V gene sequence: CDR1 SGHDT, CDR2 YYEEEE. This CDR3 has 15 amino acids. The protocol was immunoSEQ multiplex PCR, while the TCRdb copy is restricted to in-frame clones and leaves out a portion. This table holds 350,000 to 450,000 clones, around 87% found once. The sequence was obtained from an older woman with COVID-19, enrolled during active disease. Sequencing was done on a sample of peripheral blood. The chain combines TRBV5-6 with TRBJ1-2; weak D call: TRBD1 (6 bases). CDR3 residues: CASSLAGTGRAGYTF. The CDR3 DNA follows: TGTGCCAGCAGCTTGGCCGGAACAGGGCGGGCCGGCTACACCTTC. The full variable domain, in which reference TRBV5-6 and TRBJ1-2 provide the parts outside the CDR3, is DAGVTQSPTHLIKTRGQQVTLRCSPKSGHDTVSWYQQALGQGPQFIFQYYEEEERQRGNFPDRFSGHQFPNYSSELNVNALLLGDSALYLCASSLAGTGRAGYTFGSGTRLTVV.